The subject of this entry is one T cell receptor beta chain. There is no known antigen for this receptor. Per-base qualities were not stored, and no clone one base away is much larger. The data derive from a study of cytomegalovirus exposure and HLA in healthy donors (dated 2017 in TCRdb). Broadly, across the study: An earlier analysis of several hundred of the donors reported approximately 280 Gb of sequence data and 95 million to 120 million unique TCR beta sequences obtained from approximately 180 million T cells. Donor age, sex, ethnicity and CMV serostatus were compiled together with the repertoire data. The genetic ancestry cluster associated with self-reported Caucasian donors included roughly four fifths of the roughly 380 genotyped donors. Both class I and class II loci were covered by HLA typing, at four-digit resolution. Typing coverage differed by locus: A, B, C, DRB1 and DQB1 were typed in roughly 620-640 donors, DQA1 in roughly 500, DPA1 in 600 to 610, and DPB1 in just under 490. On average, roughly 240,000 unique TCR beta nucleotide sequences were sequenced per donor among 350 to 400 genotyped donors of the cohort, with 15% to 20% of those sequences being non-productive. About 330 gigabases of sequencing data and 75 million to 85 million unique TCR sequences made up an early release that covered several hundred HLA-typed donors. Along with the roughly 710-subject first cohort, a separate validation cohort of more than 90 different subjects was used. The aim of the study was to test whether cataloging public T cell receptors could identify signatures of past pathogen exposure. Genome-wide SNP genotypes for about 65% of the roughly 670 donors were used in a later genetic analysis, which treated that subset as a discovery cohort. To decide whether each TCR beta V gene segment behaved as functional or pseudogenic, an earlier analysis of approximately 600 of the donors relied on high-throughput TCR beta sequencing. All discovery cohort repertoires had been generated using a single sequencing platform. To study patterns of TCR occurrence, a later analysis re-analyzed previously published TCR beta repertoires from 500 to 850 donors and added high-resolution HLA genotyping. To predict cytomegalovirus infection status, the study brought together high-throughput TCR immunosequencing, statistical association of individual TCRs with disease status, and machine learning. Four or five DR-DQ haplotypes were handled as single units for association and clustering because linkage in the cohort was strong. The study used immunosequencing to profile the T cell repertoires of approximately 640 subjects and linked those repertoires to cytomegalovirus serostatus. The later analysis used no new phenotypic data to find candidate immune exposures, relying instead on TCR beta sequences and their occurrence across donors.

The cohort comprised fewer than 750 healthy bone marrow donors. All cohort members were sampled while nominally healthy, although unrecorded immune exposures were likely present. The donor tested CMV seronegative and was one of the 352 seronegative cohort members. Every donor gave a peripheral blood sample, and the peripheral blood mononuclear cells from that sample were used for TCR beta sequencing. The Qiagen DNeasy Blood Extraction Kit was used to extract genomic DNA from the blood cell samples. Study-level results and caveats: An association between a missense DCLRE1C variant and V-gene and J-gene trimming of TCR beta chains was found in a later genetic analysis and replicated in an independent cohort. A later analysis found that most CMV-associated TCR beta chains appeared HLA-restricted, with HLA associations seemingly driven largely by CMV exposure. Most TCR sequences were observed very rarely across donors, whereas some public TCRs were present in many individuals. A total of around 150 TCR beta chains were listed by the study as associated with cytomegalovirus. An earlier analysis of some 560 of the donors showed that most TCR beta V segments appeared in productive rearrangements either about 87% or about 30% of the time, which broadly matched IMGT annotations. Roughly 17 rarely observed V segments, including chromosome 9 orphons, were excluded from the earlier analysis of several hundred of the donors because counts were too low. According to the authors, the approach could potentially be generalized to other disease states and immunological phenotypes. Cytomegalovirus status was reported to be diagnosed by the classifier with high specificity and sensitivity in both the original and validation cohorts. The only immune exposure information available for the cohort was CMV serostatus. In a later analysis, several top co-occurrence clusters were reported to appear linked to parvovirus B19, influenza, CMV and Epstein-Barr virus. The 87-base-pair reads could not distinguish some IMGT-functional V segments, including TRBV6-2 and TRBV6-3, so those segments were excluded. This cohort had only TCR beta chains sequenced, and the lack of alpha or paired-chain data limited which features could be detected. In a later genetic analysis, fewer N-insertions in productive TCRs were reported among donors in an Asian-associated ancestry cluster than the roughly 700-donor mean. Linkage disequilibrium might explain the correlated functional status among segregating V segments, but an unknown experimental factor could not be ruled out. A later analysis found that HLA-associated TCR beta chains were more clonally expanded and had lower generation probabilities than equally common non-associated chains. A further reported finding was that TCR beta sequences accurately predicted the HLA-A and HLA-B alleles for most subjects in the first cohort. Strong co-occurrence of HLA alleles, especially DR and DQ, made assigning TCR associations to individual alleles difficult. In vitro tests confirmed that a few of the cytomegalovirus-associated TCR beta chains recognize cytomegalovirus antigens. The sequencing pipeline was judged likely to have produced a cluster of highly shared sequence variants as a technical artifact. Roughly uniform sequencing depth across donors was assumed in presence/absence analyses, although this assumption may not hold. In a later analysis, 16,951 TCR beta sequences were associated with specific HLA alleles at a false discovery rate of 0.05. HLA typing was unavailable for some donors at each locus, so association tests used only the typed subset. In a later analysis, the rate of TCR association differed among HLA loci, with DRB1 alleles having the most associated TCRs and HLA-C alleles having the fewest.

The germline V gene gives CDR1 as WSHSY and CDR2 as SAAADI. Germline trimming amounts to 3 bases on V and 14 bases on J, with 6 as the count of junction bases outside the gene matches. Including the terminal cysteine and phenylalanine, the CDR3 comprises 11 residues. The only DNA kept is the CDR3, 33 bases in frame from the first base. To prepare the library, the immunoSEQ multiplex PCR assay was applied. A mixture of 60 forward primers for TCR Vbeta segments and 13 reverse primers for TCR Jbeta segments was used in the multiplex PCR. A multiplex PCR assay on genomic DNA amplified the CDR3 region of rearranged TCR beta genes. On the Illumina HiSeq System, the amplified TCR beta libraries were sequenced as 87-base-pair reads. Regarding the original processing steps: A later analysis counted 75 million to 100 million unique TCR beta chains across the roughly 700 repertoires, and roughly 11 million of these chains were shared by at least two donors. A nearest-neighbor algorithm error-corrected the raw reads and collapsed the reads into unique sequences, merging closely related sequences to remove PCR and sequencing errors. Alignment of CDR3 sequences to IMGT reference sequences was used to assign V, D and J gene segments. Each retained sequence needed at least a six-nucleotide match to both a V gene segment and a J gene segment. Rearrangements were called productive when the CDR3 lacked stop codons and stayed in frame with V and J; all others were non-productive. CDR3 was defined by IMGT convention, running from the second conserved V-encoded cysteine to the conserved J-encoded phenylalanine. Sequences without an unambiguous match to a single V gene segment were excluded from the earlier analysis of over 500 of the donors. In an earlier analysis of 587 of the donors, a V segment was called functional when productive rearrangements were above 56.7%, and segregating when the standard deviation between donors exceeded 5%. A statistical classification framework was built for diagnosing cytomegalovirus status from the catalog of TCR beta chain sequences. A later analysis assigned V and J genes by comparing TCR nucleotide sequences with IMGT/GENE-DB human TR gene sequences. Using the TCRdist pipeline, a later analysis assigned CDR3 sequences along with most-parsimonious VDJ recombination scenarios. A later analysis defined each TCR beta chain by its CDR3 amino acid sequence plus V-gene family, and excluded reads lacking a unique V-gene family. To address suspected cross-contamination and a sequencing artifact, a later analysis removed roughly 580 highly shared, low-generation-probability nucleotide sequences. For each public chain, a later analysis derived a clonal expansion index from normalized ranks of inferred template counts within each repertoire. In a later analysis, generation probabilities were computed using a VDJ recombination model fitted to out-of-frame rearrangements, and the results were checked against IGoR. In a later analysis, hypergeometric tests were used to score TCR-TCR, TCR-HLA and TCR-CMV co-occurrence, with a repertoire-size bias correction applied to TCR pairs. A later analysis estimated false discovery rates by permuting HLA or CMV assignments 20 times. In a later analysis, co-occurring TCRs were grouped using DBSCAN, and TCRdist sequence similarity was added for clustering within HLA-allele-positive subsets. For co-occurrence clustering, repertoires with fewer than 30,000 or more than 120,000 public chains were excluded, along with a handful of repertoires with anomalous nucleotide sharing. What TCRdb holds here is the immuneACCESS table cut down to in-frame rearrangements. Part of the clones is not present; checked against another copy, under half of the missing clones reflect an unresolved V gene, and the others are unexplained. That table gives V, J and clone size, and the DNA gave D and trimming. For this sample there are tens of thousands of clones; around 75% appear just once. The ten largest clones take up around 7% of the sample.

Sequencing was performed on PBMCs. The sequence derives from a woman between 40 and 55 years old in good health and CMV-seronegative. This receptor chain uses TRBV10-2 and TRBJ1-2; the central 7 bases match TRBD1. The sequenced DNA: TGCGCCAGCAGTGATTTGGACAGGCCTACCTTC. Translation gives CASSDLDRPTF.